This TCR beta chain appears in the sequencing data of a study of Ad26.COV2.S vaccination and SARS-CoV-2 variants. Treatment here: around 19 received Ad26.COV2.S at low or high dose, single or two shots; about 5 received placebo; per-sample allocation not given. Day 63 following the first vaccine or placebo injection was when the samples were taken. TCRdb's table, derived via immunoSEQ multiplex PCR, lists solely in-frame clones and lacks some. The data show around 300,000 clones, with 90% seen just once and 5.5% held by the top ten. This receptor was taken from a person aged 18-60 years who received the Ad26.COV2.S COVID-19 vaccine or a placebo. This sample comprised peripheral blood, obtained in a trial of Ad26.COV2.S vaccine versus placebo.

CDR3 DNA sequence: TGCGCCAGCAGCCAATGGGGTAGCGGGGTCCCCACCTACGAGCAGTACTTC. Residues: CASSQWGSGVPTYEQYF. The rearrangement uses TRBV4-1 and TRBJ2-7; 8 positions match TRBD2. V dropped 2 bases and J dropped 2; count of bases not matched to a gene: 11. CDR1 and CDR2 from the germline V gene are MGHRA and YSYEKL. The CDR3 is 17 amino acids.